Listed below are T cell receptor beta chains from one sample, sequenced in a study of blood T cell repertoires in COVID-19. Sequencing was performed with immunoSEQ multiplex PCR; in TCRdb, only in-frame clones are kept and a portion is missing. The data contain roughly 200,000 clones, about 91% of them singletons. Sequenced sample: PBMCs or T cells enriched from blood (not recorded which). The receptors here all came from a woman aged 40 to 50 with acute COVID-19. Each CDR3 is given with its conserved first and last residue. A D gene is named only where the DNA matches it firmly. Expanded clones get a size class; other rows say once, few or many, or leave the size out.

size,J,V,D,DNA,CDR3
-,TRBJ2-2,TRBV27,TRBD1,TGTGCCAGCAGTCCCGGGACAGCCGTCGGGGAGCTGTTTTTT,CASSPGTAVGELFF
once,TRBJ2-5,TRBV10-3,TRBD2,TGTGCCATCAGTGAGGGGACTAGCGGGACCTACCAAGAGACCCAGTACTTC,CAISEGTSGTYQETQYF
-,TRBJ2-3,TRBV7-3,-,TGTGCCAGCAGCCCTCAGCAGGGACTGTACACAGATACGCAGTATTTT,CASSPQQGLYTDTQYF
-,TRBJ2-3,TRBV7-3,TRBD1,TGTGCCAGCAGCTCAACAGGGGGCCTCATAGAAACCACAGATACGCAGTATTTT,CASSSTGGLIETTDTQYF
once,TRBJ2-2,TRBV28,TRBD1,TGTGCCAGCAGGAGGACAGGGAAGGTCGGGGAGCTGTTTTTT,CASRRTGKVGELFF
-,TRBJ2-7,TRBV27,TRBD2,TGTGCCAGCAGTTCGACACTAGCGGACTCCTACGAGCAGTACTTC,CASSSTLADSYEQYF
-,TRBJ2-3,TRBV29-1,-,TGCAGCGTTGGGGGGGATGCGCAGTATTTT,CSVGGDAQYF
-,TRBJ2-7,TRBV7-8,-,TGTGCCAGCAGCCCGCTATACCGTACAGGGGAGCAGTACTTC,CASSPLYRTGEQYF
-,TRBJ1-2,TRBV12-3/TRBV12-4,TRBD1,TGTGCCAGCAGCTTGACAGGGAATGGCTACACCTTC,CASSLTGNGYTF
-,TRBJ1-2,TRBV6-6,-,TGTGCCAGCAGTTACCGGGCAGGGAATGGCTACACCTTC,CASSYRAGNGYTF
-,TRBJ2-1,TRBV9,-,TGTGCCAGCAGCGTAGGGCAGGGTTACAATGAGCAGTTCTTC,CASSVGQGYNEQFF
-,TRBJ2-7,TRBV7-2,TRBD2,TGTGCCAGCAGCTTAAGAGCGGGAACCAGCTCCTACGAGCAGTACTTC,CASSLRAGTSSYEQYF
-,TRBJ1-3,TRBV19,-,TGTGCCAGTAGTCTGGGAGACTCTGGAAACACCATATATTTT,CASSLGDSGNTIYF
-,TRBJ2-3,TRBV18,-,TGTGCCAGCTCACCACGGGCGGGCAGGGGAGATACGCAGTATTTT,CASSPRAGRGDTQYF
once,TRBJ2-6,TRBV7-9,TRBD1,TGTGCCAGCAGCTTAGCGTCAACAGGGGTCCCCAACGTCCTGACTTTC,CASSLASTGVPNVLTF
-,TRBJ1-3,TRBV28,-,TGTGCCAGCAGGCAGGGGTCCAGAATTTCCGGAAACACCATATATTTT,CASRQGSRISGNTIYF
once,TRBJ2-1,TRBV27,TRBD1,TGTGCCAGCAGCGAGGGACAGGGGTACAATGAGCAGTTCTTC,CASSEGQGYNEQFF
-,TRBJ2-5,TRBV5-1,TRBD1,TGCGCCAGCAGCCGATACAGGGGGAAGGAAGAGACCCAGTACTTC,CASSRYRGKEETQYF
once,TRBJ2-1,TRBV2,-,TGTGCCAGCACAAGCGGGCGAACCTACAATGAGCAGTTCTTC,CASTSGRTYNEQFF
few,TRBJ1-2,TRBV30,TRBD1,TGTGCCTGGAGCGGCGACAGGGAGCGCCCAAACTATGGCTACACCTTC,CAWSGDRERPNYGYTF
-,TRBJ2-7,TRBV7-2,TRBD2,TGTGCCAGCAGCTTAAAGGGGTCGGGAGGTTCGTACGAGCAGTACTTC,CASSLKGSGGSYEQYF
-,TRBJ2-6,TRBV5-1,-,TGCGCCAGCAGCCCCGCGCCGGGCTCTGGGGCCAACGTCCTGACTTTC,CASSPAPGSGANVLTF
-,TRBJ1-5,TRBV27,-,TGTGCCAGCTCCGGGGGGGGGAGCAATCAGCCCCAGCATTTT,CASSGGGSNQPQHF
-,TRBJ2-7,TRBV9,TRBD2,TGTGCCAGCTCCCCCCGTAGCGGGGGGTCGAGCTCCTACGAGCAGTACTTC,CASSPRSGGSSSYEQYF
-,TRBJ1-2,TRBV30,-,TGTGCCTGGAGCAGCGGGACAAGGGTTGGTGGCTACACCTTC,CAWSSGTRVGGYTF
-,TRBJ1-3,TRBV4-2,TRBD1,TGTGCCAGCAGCCAAAGGGACAGCTCCTCTGGAAACACCATATATTTT,CASSQRDSSSGNTIYF
-,TRBJ2-1,TRBV4-2,-,TGTGCCAGCAGCCAGAGAATCGGTGCTGAGCAGTTCTTC,CASSQRIGAEQFF
-,TRBJ2-1,TRBV7-9,TRBD2,TGTGCCAGCAACCCGGGACTAAATAACAATGAGCAGTTCTTC,CASNPGLNNNEQFF
-,TRBJ2-4,TRBV4-3,TRBD2,TGCGCCAGCAGCCAAGGCAGGTTGAGGAGCGGGGGCAGGCCAAACATTCAGTACTTC,CASSQGRLRSGGRPNIQYF
-,TRBJ1-5,TRBV5-8,-,TGTGCCAGCAGCTTCCAAGGGACTCTATCAAATCAGCCCCAGCATTTT,CASSFQGTLSNQPQHF
-,TRBJ2-1,TRBV11-3,TRBD2,TGTGCCAGCAGCTTTGGACTAGCGGGGGAGTCCTACAATGAGCAGTTCTTC,CASSFGLAGESYNEQFF
once,TRBJ2-1,TRBV12-5,TRBD2,TGTGCTAGTGGTTTACCCCGTAGCGGGAGGGACAATGAGCAGTTCTTC,CASGLPRSGRDNEQFF
-,TRBJ1-6,TRBV30,-,TGTGCCTGGAGTGTCCTAGGGGATCATTCACCCCTCCACTTT,CAWSVLGDHSPLHF
once,TRBJ1-6,TRBV6-2/TRBV6-3,TRBD1,TGTGCCAGCAGTCCCTCGGGACAGCAGAATTCACCCCTCCACTTT,CASSPSGQQNSPLHF
once,TRBJ2-7,TRBV30,TRBD1,TGTGCCTGGAGCGGGTGGACAGGGGGGAACTCCTACGAGCAGTACTTC,CAWSGWTGGNSYEQYF
-,TRBJ2-4,TRBV19,-,TGTGCCAGTAAGGACTCACTAAACATTCAGTACTTC,CASKDSLNIQYF
-,TRBJ2-5,TRBV7-9,-,TGTGCCACCCGACAGGCACAAGAGACCCAGTACTTC,CATRQAQETQYF
once,TRBJ2-7,TRBV6-2/TRBV6-3,-,TGTGCCAGCAGTTATCAGGGCGGGCAGTACTTC,CASSYQGGQYF
-,TRBJ2-7,TRBV7-9,-,TGTGCCAGCAGCGCGGGACCAGCAGGGACCTACGAGCAGTACTTC,CASSAGPAGTYEQYF
-,TRBJ1-1,TRBV7-9,-,TGTGCCAGCAGCTTAGGGGGGGTGGACACTGAAGCTTTCTTT,CASSLGGVDTEAFF
-,TRBJ1-2,TRBV9,-,TGTGCCAGCAGCGGACAGGCGACCCTCTATGGCTACACCTTC,CASSGQATLYGYTF
-,TRBJ2-1,TRBV9,-,TGTGCCAGCAGCGTAGATAGCGAGAGCTCCTACAATGAGCAGTTCTTC,CASSVDSESSYNEQFF